This T cell receptor beta chain came from a study of PD-1 blockade in classical Hodgkin lymphoma. Study-wide results and caveats: The origin of the repertoire differences remains undefined, with disease activity or prior therapy as possible causes.

Comments on this clone: Its antigen remains unknown.

Described time point: cycle 4 day 1 (C4D1), after six to seven weeks of nivolumab. Every single patient, without exception, relapsed after autologous stem cell transplantation, and brentuximab vedotin exposure varied. From thawed PBMCs, CD4+ T cells were purified using magnetic negative selection. Assay used: immunoSEQ multiplex PCR; TCRdb lists only in-frame clones, some missing. This sample has 25,000 to 30,000 clones, with approximately 80% found just once. CDR1 and CDR2 (germline): SGHRS, YFSETQ. The CDR3 covers 14 residues. The sequenced sample was CD4+ T cells from blood, obtained before the fourth cycle of nivolumab. This chain links TRBV5-1 with TRBJ2-5; D ambiguous. The J call is doubtful: the DNA matches TRBJ2-7 better. The sequence came from a human donor with classical Hodgkin lymphoma. This CDR3 is CASSRLTDSYEQYF. In DNA, the CDR3 is TGCGCCAGCTCCCGGCTGACCGATTCCTACGAGCAGTACTTC.